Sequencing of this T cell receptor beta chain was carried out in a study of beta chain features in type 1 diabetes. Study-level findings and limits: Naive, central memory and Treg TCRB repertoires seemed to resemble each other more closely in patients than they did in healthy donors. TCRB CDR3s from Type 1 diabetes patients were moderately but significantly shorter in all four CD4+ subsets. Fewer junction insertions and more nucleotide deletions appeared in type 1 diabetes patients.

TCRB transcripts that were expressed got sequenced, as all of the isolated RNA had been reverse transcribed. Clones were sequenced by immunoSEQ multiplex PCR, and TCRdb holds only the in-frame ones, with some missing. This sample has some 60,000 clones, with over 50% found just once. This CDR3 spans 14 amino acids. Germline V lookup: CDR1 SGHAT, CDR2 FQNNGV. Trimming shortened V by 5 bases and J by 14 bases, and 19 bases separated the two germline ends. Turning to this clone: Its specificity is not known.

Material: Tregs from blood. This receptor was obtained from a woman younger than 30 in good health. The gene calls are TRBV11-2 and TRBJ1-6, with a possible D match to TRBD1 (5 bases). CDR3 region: CASSLSSGSRALHF. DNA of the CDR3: TGTGCCAGCAGCCTAAGTTCAGGGTCCCGCGCCCTCCACTTT.